This T cell receptor beta chain was identified in a study of T cell responses to AZD1222 COVID-19 vaccine. General study findings and limits: The study found Spike-specific TCR breadth and depth rose after two AZD1222 doses. Among the donors, most were white British and more were female, and clonal diversity was possibly underestimated. Spike was spanned by vaccine-associated CD4 TCRs, with dominance at 160-218 and 743-854. After the peak T cell response, and only then, were repertoires sampled.

The germline V gene encodes CDR1 KGHSH and CDR2 LQKENI. V was shortened by 3 bases and J by 4 bases, with 12 bases between the two germline ends. This CDR3 has 15 residues. A remark on this clone: Its antigen is unknown.

Libraries were prepared by immunoSEQ multiplex PCR; TCRdb keeps only in-frame clonotypes and omits some of them. The sample lists more than 95,000 clones, about 89% seen once, with around 30% in the top ten. This rearrangement joins TRBV18 to TRBJ1-4; D possibly corresponds to TRBD1 (5 bases). The specimen comprised peripheral blood, sampled on day 0 of AZD1222 vaccination. The TCR originated in an adult in good health. The CDR3 region has the DNA TGTGCCAGCTCACCCCGCCGACAGAGTAATGAAAAACTGTTTTTT. It specifies CASSPRRQSNEKLFF.